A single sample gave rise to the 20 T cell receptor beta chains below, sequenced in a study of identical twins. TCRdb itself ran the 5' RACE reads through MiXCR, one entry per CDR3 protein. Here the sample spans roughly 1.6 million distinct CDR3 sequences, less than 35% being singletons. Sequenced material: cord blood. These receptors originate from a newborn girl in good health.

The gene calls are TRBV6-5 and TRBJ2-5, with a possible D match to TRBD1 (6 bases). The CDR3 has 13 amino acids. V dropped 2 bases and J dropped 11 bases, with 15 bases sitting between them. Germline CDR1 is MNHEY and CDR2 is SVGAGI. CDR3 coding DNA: TGTGCCAGCAGTTACGACAGGCTCGGTGAGCAGTACTTC. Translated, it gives CASSYDRLGEQYF.

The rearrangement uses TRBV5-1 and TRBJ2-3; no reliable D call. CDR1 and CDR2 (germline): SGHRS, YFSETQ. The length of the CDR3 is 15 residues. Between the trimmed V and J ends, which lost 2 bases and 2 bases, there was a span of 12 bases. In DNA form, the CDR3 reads TGCGCCAGCAGCTTAGAACCGGAGATCACAGATACGCAGTATTTT. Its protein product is CASSLEPEITDTQYF.

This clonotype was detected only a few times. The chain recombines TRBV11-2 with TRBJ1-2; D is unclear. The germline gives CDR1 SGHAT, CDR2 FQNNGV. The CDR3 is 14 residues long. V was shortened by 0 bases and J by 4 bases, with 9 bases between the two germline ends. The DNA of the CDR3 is TGTGCCAGCAGCTTAGATAACGGTTTCTATGGCTACACCTTC. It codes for CASSLDNGFYGYTF.

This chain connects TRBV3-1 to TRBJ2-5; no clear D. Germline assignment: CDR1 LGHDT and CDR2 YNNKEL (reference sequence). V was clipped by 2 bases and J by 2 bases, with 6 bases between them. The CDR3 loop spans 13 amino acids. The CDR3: CASSQSSQETQYF. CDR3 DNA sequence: TGTGCCAGCAGCCAATCTTCTCAAGAGACCCAGTACTTC.

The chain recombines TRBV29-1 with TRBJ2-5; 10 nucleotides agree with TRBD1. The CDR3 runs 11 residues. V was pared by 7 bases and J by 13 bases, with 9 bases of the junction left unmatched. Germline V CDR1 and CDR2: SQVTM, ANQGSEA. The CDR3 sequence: CSASTDRGPYF. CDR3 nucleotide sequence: TGCAGCGCCTCGACAGACAGGGGGCCGTACTTC.

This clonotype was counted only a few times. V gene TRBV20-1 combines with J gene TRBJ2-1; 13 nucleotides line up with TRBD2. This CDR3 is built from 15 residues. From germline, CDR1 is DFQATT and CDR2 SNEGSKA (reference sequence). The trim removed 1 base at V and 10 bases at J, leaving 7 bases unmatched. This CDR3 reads CSARGLAGGSGEQFF. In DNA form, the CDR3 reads TGCAGTGCTAGAGGACTAGCGGGGGGCAGCGGGGAGCAGTTCTTC.

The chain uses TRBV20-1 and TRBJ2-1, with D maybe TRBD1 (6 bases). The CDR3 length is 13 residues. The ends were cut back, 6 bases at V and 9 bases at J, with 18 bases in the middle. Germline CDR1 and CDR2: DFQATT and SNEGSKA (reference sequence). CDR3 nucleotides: TGCAGTGCGGCCCGGACAGCGCAAGGTGAGCAGTTCTTC. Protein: CSAARTAQGEQFF.

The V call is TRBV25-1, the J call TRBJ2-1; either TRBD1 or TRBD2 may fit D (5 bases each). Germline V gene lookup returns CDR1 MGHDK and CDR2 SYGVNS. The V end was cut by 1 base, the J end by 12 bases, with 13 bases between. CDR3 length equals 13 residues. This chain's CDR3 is CASSEWDVLGQFF. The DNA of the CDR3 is TGTGCCAGCAGTGAATGGGACGTCCTGGGGCAGTTCTTC.

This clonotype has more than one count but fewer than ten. The CDR3 coding sequence is TGTGCCAGCAGTTTTTCCCGAAAACCATTGGGAAATGGCTACACCTTC. Its protein is CASSFSRKPLGNGYTF. The genes are TRBV12-3 or TRBV12-4 and TRBJ1-2, with D uncertain. The CDR3 has 16 amino acids. Trimming took off 3 bases at V and 6 bases at J, with 20 bases between the two ends.

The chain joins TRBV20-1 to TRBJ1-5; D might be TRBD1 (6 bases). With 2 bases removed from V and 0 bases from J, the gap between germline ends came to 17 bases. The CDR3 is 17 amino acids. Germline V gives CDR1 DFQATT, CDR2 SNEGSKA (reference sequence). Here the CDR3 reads CSARRGTSTYSNQPQHF. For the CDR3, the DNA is TGCAGTGCTAGAAGGGGGACATCGACCTATAGCAATCAGCCCCAGCATTTT.

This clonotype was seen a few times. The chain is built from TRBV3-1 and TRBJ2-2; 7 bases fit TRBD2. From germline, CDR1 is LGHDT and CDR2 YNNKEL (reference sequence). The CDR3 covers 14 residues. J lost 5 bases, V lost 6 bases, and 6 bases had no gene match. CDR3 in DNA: TGTGCCAGCAGGGCAAGCGGGGATACCGGGGAGCTGTTTTTT. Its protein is CASRASGDTGELFF.

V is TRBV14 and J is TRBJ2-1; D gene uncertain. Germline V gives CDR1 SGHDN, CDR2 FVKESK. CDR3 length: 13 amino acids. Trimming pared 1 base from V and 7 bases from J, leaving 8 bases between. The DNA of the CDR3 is TGTGCCAGCAGCCAAGCGAGATTTAATGAGCAGTTCTTC. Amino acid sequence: CASSQARFNEQFF.

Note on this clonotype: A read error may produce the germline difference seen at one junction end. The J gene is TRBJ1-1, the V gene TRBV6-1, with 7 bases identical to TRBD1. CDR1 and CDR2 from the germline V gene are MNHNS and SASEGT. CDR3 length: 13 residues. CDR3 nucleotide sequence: TGTGCCAGCAATGAACAGGGGTGGACTGAAGCTTTCTTT. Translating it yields CASNEQGWTEAFF.

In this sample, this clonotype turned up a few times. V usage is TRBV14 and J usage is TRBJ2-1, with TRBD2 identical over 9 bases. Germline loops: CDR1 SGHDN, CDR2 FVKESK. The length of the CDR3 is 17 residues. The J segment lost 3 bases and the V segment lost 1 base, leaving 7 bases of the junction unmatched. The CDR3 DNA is TGTGCCAGCAGCCAAGCGTGGCGGGGGGGACTCTACAATGAGCAGTTCTTC. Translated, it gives CASSQAWRGGLYNEQFF.

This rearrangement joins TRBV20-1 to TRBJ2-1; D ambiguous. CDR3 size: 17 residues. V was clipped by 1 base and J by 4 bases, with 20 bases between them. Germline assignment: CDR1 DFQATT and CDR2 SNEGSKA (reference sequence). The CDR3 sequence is CSARVQPYREQYNEQFF. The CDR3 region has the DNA TGCAGTGCTAGAGTTCAACCTTATAGGGAACAATACAATGAGCAGTTCTTC.

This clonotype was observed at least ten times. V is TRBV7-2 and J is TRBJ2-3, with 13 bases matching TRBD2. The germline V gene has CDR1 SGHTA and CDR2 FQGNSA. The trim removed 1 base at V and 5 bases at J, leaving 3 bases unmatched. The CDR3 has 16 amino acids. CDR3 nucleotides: TGTGCCAGCAGCTTAGGACTAGCGGGGGGTATAGATACGCAGTATTTT. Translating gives CASSLGLAGGIDTQYF. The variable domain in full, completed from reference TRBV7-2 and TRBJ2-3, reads GAGVSQSPSNKVTEKGKDVELRCDPISGHTALYWYRQSLGQGLEFLIYFQGNSAPDKSGLPSDRFSAERTGGSVSTLTIQRTQQEDSAVYLCASSLGLAGGIDTQYFGPGTRLTVL.

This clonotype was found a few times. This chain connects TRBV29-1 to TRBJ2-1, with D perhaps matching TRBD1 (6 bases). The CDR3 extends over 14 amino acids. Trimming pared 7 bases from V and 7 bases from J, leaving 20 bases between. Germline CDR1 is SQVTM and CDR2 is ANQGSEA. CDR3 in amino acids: CSALLPQGKNEQFF. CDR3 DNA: TGCAGCGCCCTATTGCCACAGGGTAAGAATGAGCAGTTCTTC.

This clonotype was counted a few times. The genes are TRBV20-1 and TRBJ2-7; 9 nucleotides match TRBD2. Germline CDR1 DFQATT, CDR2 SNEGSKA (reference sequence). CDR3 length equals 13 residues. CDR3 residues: CGVKRGAVHEQYF. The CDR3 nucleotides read TGCGGCGTTAAGCGGGGGGCGGTCCACGAGCAGTACTTC.

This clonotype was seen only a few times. CDR3 nucleotides: TGTGCCAGCAACATGGACGTCGATGGCTACACCTTC. It specifies CASNMDVDGYTF. J is TRBJ1-2 and V is TRBV6-1; the D is unclear. Germline values: CDR1 MNHNS, CDR2 SASEGT. Trimming pared 7 bases from V and 6 bases from J, leaving 12 bases between. CDR3 length: 12 residues.

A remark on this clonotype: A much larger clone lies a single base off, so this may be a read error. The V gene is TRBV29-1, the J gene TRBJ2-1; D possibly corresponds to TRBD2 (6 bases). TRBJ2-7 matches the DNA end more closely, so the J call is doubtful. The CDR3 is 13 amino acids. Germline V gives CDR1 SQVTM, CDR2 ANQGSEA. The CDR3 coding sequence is TGCAGCGTCCGGGAGTTACTATACAATGAGCAGTACTTC. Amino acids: CSVRELLYNEQYF.